A single T cell receptor (beta chain) is shown here with its context. The data were obtained in a study of technical replicates of blood from a few donors. CDR1 and CDR2 from the germline V gene are LNHDA and SQIVND (reference sequence). CDR3 length equals 15 residues. With V trimmed by 7 bases and J by 6 bases, 10 bases remained unmatched. TCRdb keeps only in-frame clones here, not all; method: immunoSEQ multiplex PCR. The profile shows more than 90,000 clones, 96% of them singletons. The clonotype was recovered from a human donor in good health. The material sequenced was T cells isolated from PBMCs. The genes are TRBV19 and TRBJ2-1, with 9 bases fitting TRBD2. The CDR3 DNA follows: TGTGCCAGTACCGGACTAGCGTCATCGACCAATGAGCAGTTCTTC. It yields the protein CASTGLASSTNEQFF.